These 10 T cell receptor beta chains share one sample of origin, sequenced in a study of human T cells and chemical hapten exposure. The time point here: patch test 2, 6 weeks after DPC sensitization. This sample's treatment: therapeutic diphenylcyclopropenone sensitization with weekly scalp DPC. Total RNA came from unfractionated whole blood. MiXCR was run by TCRdb on the RACE reads, yielding one entry per CDR3 protein. Counted here are about 42,000 distinct CDR3 sequences, roughly 10% occurring once; the ten biggest clones make up more than 13%. Sequences were derived from whole blood, sampled in connection with sensitization to the hapten diphenylcyclopropenone (DPC). These receptors all come from a woman in her 30s with alopecia areata. Some clones in this sample may be carry-over from other donors' samples.

This clonotype was observed at least ten times. The CDR3 bases are TGTGCCAGCAGCCAAGAGAGGGGTACTAGCCGGGCAAGAGAGACCCAGTACTTC. Translated: CASSQERGTSRARETQYF. The chain uses TRBV3-1 and TRBJ2-5; a possible D gene is TRBD2 (6 bases). Germline-derived CDR1 and CDR2 are LGHDT and YNNKEL (reference sequence). V gave up 0 bases and J gave up 4 bases, with 21 bases separating them. The CDR3 contains 18 residues.

This clonotype was counted many times. This chain uses TRBV12-3 or TRBV12-4 with TRBJ2-1, with TRBD2 matching over 7 bases. There are 13 residues in the CDR3. With 6 bases clipped from V and 7 bases from J, the junction kept 6 bases outside the gene matches. The CDR3 nucleotides are TGTGCCAGCAGGCGGACTAGGACGAATGAGCAGTTCTTC. It encodes CASRRTRTNEQFF.

This clonotype was seen many times. This sequence joins TRBV23-1 and TRBJ2-1; 7 bases align to TRBD1. TRBV23-1 is an ORF, with its function uncertain. The CDR3 runs 15 residues. The V gene end was trimmed by 4 bases and the J gene end by 3 bases; junction bases not matched to a gene: 6. The CDR3 loop is CASSLGQAVYNEQFF. The DNA for the CDR3 is TGCGCCAGCAGTCTTGGACAGGCCGTCTACAATGAGCAGTTCTTC.

This clonotype appeared many times. This chain uses TRBV5-1 with TRBJ1-1, with a tentative D call TRBD1 (6 bases). Germline loops: CDR1 SGHRS, CDR2 YFSETQ. The CDR3 has 14 amino acids. V shed 0 bases and J shed 5 bases, with 11 bases lying between them. The CDR3 spells CASSLDTGSTEAFF. CDR3 nucleotides: TGCGCCAGCAGCTTGGATACAGGGTCAACTGAAGCTTTCTTT.

The rearrangement joins TRBV11-2 to TRBJ1-5; D remains ambiguous. CDR1 and CDR2 (germline): SGHAT, FQNNGV. This CDR3 contains 16 residues. Deletions cut 0 bases from V and 7 bases from J, with 16 bases between. In nucleotides, the CDR3 is TGTGCCAGCAGCTTAGAAGTTCGGGGATGGAGGCAGCCCCAGCATTTT. Protein product: CASSLEVRGWRQPQHF.

This rearrangement joins TRBV20-1 to TRBJ2-5, with D perhaps matching TRBD1 (6 bases). Germline-derived CDR1 and CDR2 are DFQATT and SNEGSKA (reference sequence). Trimming removed 3 bases at V and 5 bases at J, with 10 bases between. The CDR3 contains 12 residues. The CDR3 nucleotides read TGCAGTGCTAGCCCCACAGGGGAGACCCAGTACTTC. This encodes CSASPTGETQYF.

The chain is built from TRBV5-1 and TRBJ2-7, with D hard to call. CDR3 length: 14 residues. CDR1 is SGHRS and CDR2 is YFSETQ in the germline V gene. Trimming shortened V by 0 bases and J by 3 bases, and 10 bases separated the two germline ends. The CDR3 DNA reads TGCGCCAGCAGCTTGGGGGTCAACTTCTACGAGCAGTACTTC. Translated: CASSLGVNFYEQYF.

This clonotype was found many times. This chain uses TRBV7-3 with TRBJ2-1; TRBD2 agrees at 10 bases. CDR1 is SGHTA, CDR2 FQGTGA, per germline. This CDR3 is 14 amino acids long. Trimming cost V 5 bases and J 9 bases; bases outside gene matches: 7. The CDR3 DNA reads as TGTGCCAGCAGCCCCCTCATAGCGGGGGGTGAGCAGTTCTTC. Protein product: CASSPLIAGGEQFF.

The J gene is TRBJ1-2, the V gene TRBV9; tentatively, D is TRBD1 (5 bases). The CDR3 length is 15 residues. V lost 0 bases and J 1 base, leaving 10 bases between the germline ends. Germline CDR1 and CDR2: SGDLS and YYNGEE. Here the CDR3 DNA reads TGTGCCAGCAGCGTAGGGGCAGGGCTTAACTATGGCTACACCTTC. Amino acids: CASSVGAGLNYGYTF. Variable domain in full (rest from reference TRBV9 and TRBJ1-2): DSGVTQTPKHLITATGQRVTLRCSPRSGDLSVYWYQQSLDQGLQFLIQYYNGEERAKGNILERFSAQQFPDLHSELNLSSLELGDSALYFCASSVGAGLNYGYTFGSGTRLTVV.

The chain is built from TRBV12-3 or TRBV12-4 and TRBJ2-1, with D unresolved. This CDR3 has 13 amino acids. V lost 6 bases to trimming and J lost 8 bases, with 14 bases between them. The CDR3 is CASSRSSFDEQFF. CDR3 bases: TGTGCCAGCAGCCGATCTTCTTTCGATGAGCAGTTCTTC.